A selection of T cell receptor beta chains follows, all from one sample in a study of blood T cell repertoires in COVID-19. Generated by immunoSEQ multiplex PCR, the TCRdb table keeps only in-frame clones and is missing some. This table holds about 29,000 clones, roughly 80% found once. Source material: peripheral blood. The receptors derive from a woman in her 70s with active or convalescent COVID-19. Each CDR3 is given with its conserved first and last residue. The D gene is left open where the match is weak. Where a row states a size, it is once, few, many or the class of an expanded clone; other rows omit it.

v_gene	d_gene	abundance	j_gene	CDR3nt	CDR3aa
TRBV14	NA	NA	TRBJ2-1	TGTGCCAGCAGCCAAGTAAGGGCCCCCGGGGTCAATGAGCAGTTCTTC	CASSQVRAPGVNEQFF
TRBV2	NA	NA	TRBJ1-4	TGTGCCAGCAGTGTATTCGGCAGGGCTAATGAAAAACTGTTTTTT	CASSVFGRANEKLFF
TRBV5-1	TRBD1	NA	TRBJ2-3	TGCGCCAGCAGCGTCCCCCGGACAGGGTGGCGGGCAGATACGCAGTATTTT	CASSVPRTGWRADTQYF
TRBV2	NA	NA	TRBJ1-5	TGTGCCAGCGCCGTGGAGAGGGGCAATCAGCCCCAGCATTTT	CASAVERGNQPQHF
TRBV30	TRBD2	NA	TRBJ2-3	TGTGCCTGGAGTGCCGGACTAGTTCGGGCAGATACGCAGTATTTT	CAWSAGLVRADTQYF
TRBV3-1/TRBV3-2	NA	NA	TRBJ2-2	TGTGCCAGCAGCCAAGATGACGGGGGTAGCGTCGGGGAGCTGTTTTTT	CASSQDDGGSVGELFF
TRBV6-6	NA	NA	TRBJ2-7	TGTGCCAGCAGCCCCCGGGGATTGACAGGTTGGCTAAGCGGGATCCCATACGAGCAGTACTTC	CASSPRGLTGWLSGIPYEQYF
TRBV29-1	NA	NA	TRBJ2-3	TGCAGCGTGCAAACAACAGATACGCAGTATTTT	CSVQTTDTQYF
TRBV10-3	NA	NA	TRBJ1-1	TGTGCCATCAGTGAGGGCCAGTTCATGAACACTGAAGCTTTCTTT	CAISEGQFMNTEAFF
TRBV7-8	TRBD1	NA	TRBJ1-2	TGTGCCAGCAGCCTCGACAGGGCGCGGGGCACCTTC	CASSLDRARGTF
TRBV5-8	NA	NA	TRBJ2-2	TGTGCCAGCAGCTTCGGAGGACACACCGGGGAGCTGTTTTTT	CASSFGGHTGELFF
TRBV6-1	NA	NA	TRBJ2-5	TGTGCCAGCAGTGATCCAAGTCAGGATCGTCGGGGGACCCAGTACTTC	CASSDPSQDRRGTQYF
TRBV2	TRBD1	once	TRBJ1-6	TGTGCCAGCAGTACTGGACAGGGCTATAATTCACCCCTCCACTTT	CASSTGQGYNSPLHF
TRBV24-1	NA	NA	TRBJ1-5	TGTGCCACCGGGTGGGGGGTGGCAGGGCCCCAGCATTTT	CATGWGVAGPQHF
TRBV29-1	TRBD2	NA	TRBJ2-3	TGCAGCGTGGCCTGGACTAGCGGGGCAGATACGCAGTATTTT	CSVAWTSGADTQYF
TRBV6-5	NA	few	TRBJ2-5	TGTGCCAGCAGCGCTAAGGAGACCCAGTACTTC	CASSAKETQYF
TRBV6-2/TRBV6-3	TRBD2	few	TRBJ2-1	TGTGCCAGCAGTTACCTGGTAGCGGGTATCGGAAATGAGCAGTTCTTC	CASSYLVAGIGNEQFF
TRBV28	TRBD1	NA	TRBJ1-2	TGTGCCAGCAGTTTAAGGCAGGGGGCCTTAGGGGGCTATGGCTACACCTTC	CASSLRQGALGGYGYTF
TRBV7-2	TRBD1	NA	TRBJ1-2	TGTGCCAGCAGCTCCGGACAGGGGGCTGTTGGGGGCTACACCTTC	CASSSGQGAVGGYTF
TRBV7-8	NA	NA	TRBJ2-7	TGTGCCAGCAGCCTGCTCACGGGGAAAATCCCCTTCGAGCAGTACTTC	CASSLLTGKIPFEQYF
TRBV7-2	NA	NA	TRBJ1-5	TGTGCCAGCAGCTTCGACAGCGATCAGCCCCAGCATTTT	CASSFDSDQPQHF
TRBV3-1/TRBV3-2	NA	NA	TRBJ1-3	TGTGCCAGCAGCCAAGATCAAGGGGGCACCATATATTTT	CASSQDQGGTIYF
TRBV11-1	TRBD1	NA	TRBJ2-3	TGTGCCAGCAGCGCACAGGGGGATCGCACAGATACGCAGTATTTT	CASSAQGDRTDTQYF